The clone carrying this T cell receptor beta chain appeared many times. Its matching antigen is unknown. The V gene's germline CDR1 is SNHLY and CDR2 FYNNEI. V was cut by 1 base and J by 2 bases, with 14 bases left in between. This CDR3 has 16 amino acids. More than 8 ml fresh peripheral blood yielded the PBMCs. Amplification yielded TCR beta CDR3 regions, with RNA transcripts as the source. First-round RT-PCR with HTBI primers amplified the TCR CDR3 region. TCRdb passed the multiplex PCR reads through MiXCR, listing each CDR3 protein once. The sample lists about 560,000 distinct CDR3 sequences; 16% were seen once. This sample is drawn from a study of T cells in Graves' hyperthyroidism and ophthalmopathy. Study-wide context: The initial diagnosis was the point when peripheral blood was collected, ahead of any treatment. Points from the study as a whole: A median approximately 6.8 months before onset, the model predicted ophthalmopathy.

The receptor was isolated from a woman in her late teens or twenties with Graves' hyperthyroidism. Sequenced material: blood. The rearrangement joins TRBV2 to TRBJ1-2, with a possible D match to TRBD1 (6 bases). DNA for the CDR3: TGTGCCAGCAGTGAAGGGGGGGCGCGAGTAAACTATGGCTACACCTTC. Residues: CASSEGGARVNYGYTF.